This TCR beta chain was obtained from a study of OX40 agonist ivuxolimab in advanced cancers. About the study: The study treated patients with ivuxolimab, an agonistic anti-OX40 (CD134) antibody.

Method: immunoSEQ multiplex PCR; TCRdb's copy keeps in-frame clones and lacks some. The table has 50,000 to 80,000 clones, about 83% seen once. Regarding the study as a whole: Nonresponders, in some cases, also had low normalized T-cell clonal expansion.

Worth noting for this clone: Its specificity is not known.

This specimen was CD4+ or CD8+ T cells sorted from blood, taken in a trial of the OX40 agonist ivuxolimab. The source of this sequence is an adult with an advanced solid tumor such as melanoma, head and neck, liver or kidney cancer.

In nucleotides, the CDR3 is TGTGCCAGCAGCTTGGCCACCCCCTACAATGAGCAGTTCTTC. Protein product: CASSLATPYNEQFF. The chain employs TRBV5-6 and TRBJ2-1; no firm D call. Trimming cost V 0 bases and J 2 bases, with 6 bases left between them. Germline CDR1 and CDR2: SGHDT and YYEEEE. This CDR3 has 14 amino acids.